The entry below gives a single T cell receptor beta chain sequence along with its context. In the original analysis: Reference gene primer amplification gave estimated nucleated cell counts. Data came from immunoSEQ multiplex PCR; TCRdb stores just in-frame clones and leaves some out. V and J calls plus clone size are reproduced from that table; the DNA served to infer D and trimming. The sample comprises some 77,000 clones, roughly 87% of which are singletons, and 6.5% to 9.5% rests with the top ten. This specimen belongs to a study of blood T cell repertoires in COVID-19. Study-wide background: Donors in the United States, Italy and Spain gave samples during acute or convalescent COVID-19. From T cells, B-cell-depleted T cells, or PBMCs came the material, which was cDNA or gDNA.

The CDR3 runs 13 residues. Germline assignment: CDR1 MNHNY and CDR2 SVGAGI (reference sequence). The J segment lost 6 bases and the V segment lost 6 bases, leaving 8 bases of the junction unmatched. The specimen was peripheral blood. The TCR sequence derives from a young man with acute or convalescent COVID-19. The rearrangement joins TRBV6-6 to TRBJ2-7, with 7 bases identical to TRBD2. The CDR3 DNA sequence: TGTGCCAGCAGCTTTGGGTCGGGGGGCGAGCAGTACTTC. Protein product: CASSFGSGGEQYF.